This T cell receptor (beta chain) derives from a study of blood T cell repertoires in COVID-19. For the study at large: Acute and convalescent COVID-19 samples came from the United States, Italy and Spain. Sample material is recorded as cDNA or gDNA derived from T cells, B-cell-depleted T cells, or PBMCs.

Assay: immunoSEQ multiplex PCR; the TCRdb copy retains only in-frame clones and omits some. This repertoire shows over 150,000 clones, roughly nine tenths found once; its top ten account for less than 0.6%. V was pared by 4 bases and J by 3 bases, with 15 bases between. The CDR3 runs to 15 residues. Germline CDR1 and CDR2: MDHEN and SYDVKM. The material sequenced was peripheral blood. The V and J genes are TRBV28 and TRBJ2-5; D remains ambiguous. The clonotype originates from a man aged 45-60 years with acute or convalescent COVID-19. The CDR3 loop reads CASSSPNFNEETQYF. Written as DNA, the CDR3 is TGTGCCAGCAGTTCCCCCAACTTCAATGAAGAGACCCAGTACTTC.